This TCR beta chain was recorded in a study of immune evolution from preneoplasia to lung adenocarcinoma. General study points: Top clone share appeared to fall from AAH through AIS, MIA, adenocarcinoma.

Here immunoSEQ multiplex PCR was the method, and the copy in TCRdb shows in-frame clones only, minus some. The repertoire has 6,300 or so clones, approximately 80% of them found once; the top ten carry roughly 7.4%. Patient tissue came from resections in Japan or China, 2014–2017. V shed 5 bases and J shed 3 bases, with 14 bases lying between them. The CDR3 runs 14 residues. The germline gives CDR1 SGDLS, CDR2 YYNGEE. This clone appeared a few times. Antigen unknown. Material: FFPE lung adenocarcinoma in situ tissue. V is TRBV9 and J is TRBJ1-1; D gene ambiguous. The clonotype originates from an older donor with lung adenocarcinoma. The CDR3 DNA is TGTGCCAGCAGTCTCGATGTACGGGACACTGAAGCTTTCTTT. Translating it yields CASSLDVRDTEAFF.